This is a list of T cell receptor beta chains from one sample in a study of PD-L1 blockade in urothelial cancer. Sequencing was performed with immunoSEQ multiplex PCR; in TCRdb, only in-frame clones are kept and a portion is missing. The sample has 40,000 to 50,000 clones, around four fifths seen once. The sequences come from PBMCs, collected around atezolizumab (anti-PD-L1) treatment. Receptor source: a man between 65 and 80 years old with urothelial cancer. Each CDR3 is given with its conserved first and last residue. D genes are given only for firm matches. The size of a clone is reported for some rows only, either as once, few or many, or as a class for expanded clones.

TRBJ2-1 once TRBV11-1 - CASSVSGTLLGEQFF TGTGCCAGCAGCGTATCGGGGACTTTACTGGGTGAGCAGTTCTTC
TRBJ1-4 - TRBV6-1 TRBD1 CASSEGQGGPNEKLFF TGTGCCAGCAGTGAAGGACAGGGTGGGCCTAATGAAAAACTGTTTTTT
TRBJ2-7 - TRBV7-6 TRBD2 CASSLESTSGSANSYEQYF TGTGCCAGCAGCTTAGAGTCAACTAGCGGGAGTGCAAACTCCTACGAGCAGTACTTC
TRBJ2-7 - TRBV27 - CASSSRAGSNEQYF TGTGCCAGCAGTTCCCGGGCAGGGTCCAACGAGCAGTACTTC
TRBJ2-1 - TRBV11-2 TRBD2 CASSLGSGGASSYNEQFF TGTGCCAGCAGCTTAGGTAGCGGGGGCGCCAGCTCCTACAATGAGCAGTTCTTC
TRBJ1-1 - TRBV20-1 - CSARMFAEAFF TGCAGTGCTAGAATGTTCGCTGAAGCTTTCTTT
TRBJ2-2 - TRBV5-1 TRBD2 CASSEGTSGRSGELFF TGCGCCAGCAGCGAAGGGACTAGCGGGAGGTCCGGGGAGCTGTTTTTT
TRBJ1-4 once TRBV27 TRBD1 CASSLSGQGWNEKLFF TGTGCCAGCAGTTTATCCGGACAGGGTTGGAATGAAAAACTGTTTTTT
TRBJ1-5 few TRBV7-8 TRBD1 CASSLREQGYNQPQHF TGTGCCAGCAGCTTGAGAGAACAGGGGTACAATCAGCCCCAGCATTTT
TRBJ2-4 - TRBV21-1 - CASNHPTATQENIQYF TGTGCCAGCAACCACCCAACAGCAACCCAAGAAAACATTCAGTACTTC
TRBJ1-1 once TRBV25-1 - CASRRGTEAFF TGTGCCAGCAGAAGGGGGACTGAAGCTTTCTTT
TRBJ1-1 - TRBV4-2 - CASSQGGLDTEAFF TGTGCCAGCAGCCAGGGGGGGCTGGACACTGAAGCTTTCTTT
TRBJ2-7 - TRBV5-1 TRBD2 CASSLISGRGHEQYF TGCGCCAGCAGCTTGATCAGCGGGAGAGGCCACGAGCAGTACTTC
TRBJ2-7 - TRBV7-2 - CASSLDGGAGLLEQYF TGTGCCAGCAGCCTAGATGGTGGGGCGGGGCTCCTCGAGCAGTACTTC
TRBJ2-1 - TRBV7-2 TRBD2 CASSFPPSGSNEQFF TGTGCCAGCAGCTTCCCGCCTAGCGGGAGCAATGAGCAGTTCTTC
TRBJ2-7 - TRBV6-5 - CASSPGRSGDEQYF TGTGCCAGCAGTCCAGGGAGGTCTGGGGACGAGCAGTACTTC
TRBJ1-3 - TRBV5-1 TRBD1 CASSLRGQGSGNTIYF TGCGCCAGCAGCTTGAGGGGACAGGGTTCTGGAAACACCATATATTTT
TRBJ1-1 - TRBV11-2 TRBD1 CASSGQGAGTEAFF TGTGCCAGCAGCGGACAGGGGGCGGGCACTGAAGCTTTCTTT
TRBJ1-6 few TRBV7-9 - CASGGAEGYSPLHF TGTGCCAGCGGGGGGGCCGAGGGTTATTCACCCCTCCACTTT
TRBJ2-7 - TRBV18 - CASSPTRVGYEQYF TGTGCCAGCTCACCAACGCGGGTCGGATACGAGCAGTACTTC
TRBJ2-1 - TRBV4-3 - CASSQDEVGRVVYNEQFF TGCGCCAGCAGCCAAGATGAGGTTGGCAGAGTGGTCTACAATGAGCAGTTCTTC
TRBJ1-5 - TRBV5-1 TRBD1 CASSAGQGLGQPQHF TGCGCCAGCAGCGCGGGACAGGGCTTGGGTCAGCCCCAGCATTTT
TRBJ2-5 - TRBV5-6 - CASSLAGGKYQETQYF TGTGCCAGCAGCTTGGCTGGCGGGAAGTACCAAGAGACCCAGTACTTC
TRBJ1-5 - TRBV27 TRBD1 CASGRGQGNQPQHF TGTGCCAGCGGAAGAGGACAGGGGAATCAGCCCCAGCATTTT
TRBJ2-3 - TRBV30 TRBD2 CARSGGQADTQYF TGTGCCAGAAGCGGGGGGCAGGCAGATACGCAGTATTTT
TRBJ2-7 - TRBV7-3 TRBD2 CASSLRGEGSYEQYF TGTGCCAGCAGCCTCCGGGGGGAAGGCTCCTACGAGCAGTACTTC
TRBJ1-2 once TRBV7-2 TRBD1 CASSPGGAYGYTF TGTGCCAGCAGCCCAGGGGGCGCCTATGGCTACACCTTC
TRBJ2-7 - TRBV29-1 - CSVATNPTYEQYF TGCAGCGTAGCGACCAACCCAACCTACGAGCAGTACTTC
TRBJ2-7 - TRBV7-2 - CASSFTGYNEQYF TGTGCCAGCAGCTTTACAGGTTACAACGAGCAGTACTTC
TRBJ2-6 - TRBV7-2 - CASSLASSGSGANVLTF TGTGCCAGCAGCTTAGCGAGTAGCGGCTCTGGGGCCAACGTCCTGACTTTC
TRBJ1-1 few TRBV4-3 TRBD1 CASSQKQGGNTEAFF TGCGCCAGCAGCCAAAAACAGGGGGGGAACACTGAAGCTTTCTTT
TRBJ1-2 - TRBV13 TRBD1 CASSTRIGTGDGYTF TGTGCCAGCAGCACCCGAATAGGGACAGGGGATGGCTACACCTTC
TRBJ2-2 - TRBV7-9 - CASSFPFPNTGELFF TGTGCCAGCAGCTTCCCCTTTCCGAACACCGGGGAGCTGTTTTTT
TRBJ2-3 - TRBV27 TRBD2 CASSPQRGGTDTQYF TGTGCCAGCAGTCCCCAGCGGGGGGGCACAGATACGCAGTATTTT
TRBJ1-6 once TRBV30 - CAWSGGTHNSPLHF TGTGCCTGGAGCGGGGGAACCCATAATTCACCCCTCCACTTT
TRBJ2-3 - TRBV10-3 - CAISESISPDSPDTQYF TGTGCCATCAGTGAGTCGATCTCCCCTGACAGTCCAGATACGCAGTATTTT
TRBJ1-1 - TRBV29-1 - CSVVPGINTEAFF TGCAGCGTTGTCCCAGGGATTAACACTGAAGCTTTCTTT
TRBJ1-3 - TRBV6-1 - CATDAGTRVRNTIYF TGTGCCACCGACGCCGGGACACGGGTACGGAACACCATATATTTT
TRBJ2-2 - TRBV5-4 - CASSSQGSGELFF TGTGCCAGCAGCTCACAGGGATCCGGGGAGCTGTTTTTT
TRBJ2-4 - TRBV5-5 - CASSLGGKNIQYF TGTGCCAGCAGCTTGGGAGGGAAAAACATTCAGTACTTC